This T cell receptor (beta chain) appears in the sequencing data of a study of T-cell memory formation after mild COVID-19. TCRdb re-called the 5' RACE reads with MiXCR, one entry per CDR3 protein. The sample records 300,000 to 400,000 distinct CDR3 sequences, less than 20% being singletons. This clonotype was recorded a few times. There are 13 residues in the CDR3. Germline CDR1 KGHDR, CDR2 SFDVKD. V shed 7 bases and J shed 13 bases, with 19 bases lying between them. The specimen sequenced was PBMCs or a T cell subset sorted from them (not recorded which). This rearrangement joins TRBV24-1 to TRBJ2-1, with D perhaps matching TRBD2 (6 bases). The source of this sequence is a young man who had mild COVID-19 (a few samples of this study predate the infection). Cell type and time point are not known. The CDR3 spells CATREGRGMNQFF. CDR3 coding DNA: TGTGCCACCAGGGAGGGACGGGGAATGAACCAGTTCTTC.